The clone carrying this TCR beta chain was seen ten or more times. There are 17 residues in the CDR3. Between the trimmed V and J ends, which lost 2 bases and 0 bases, there was a span of 14 bases. CDR1 and CDR2 (germline): LNHDA, SQIVND (reference sequence). The sample comes from a study of T cells in Graves' hyperthyroidism and ophthalmopathy. Amplified regions were TCR beta CDR3 sequences from RNA transcripts. HTBI primers were employed in a first-round RT-PCR of the TCR CDR3. TCRdb itself ran the multiplex PCR reads through MiXCR, one entry per CDR3 protein. This table has approximately 500,000 distinct CDR3 sequences, 46% appearing once.

Sequenced: peripheral blood or thyroid tissue (not recorded which). The source is a young woman with Graves' hyperthyroidism. This chain links TRBV19 with TRBJ1-3; no clear D. The CDR3 coding sequence is TGTGCCAGTAGTATATTCCGACGCCGGGACTCTGGAAACACCATATATTTT. The encoded protein is CASSIFRRRDSGNTIYF.